One sample yielded the 8 T cell receptor beta chains listed below, sequenced in a study of CD8 T cells in ankylosing spondylitis. TCRdb re-analysed the 5' RACE reads in MiXCR, keeping a single row per CDR3 protein. The sample has around 250,000 distinct CDR3 sequences, roughly a tenth seen once. The material sequenced was blood, either unsorted or a sorted T cell fraction (not recorded which). These receptors came from a male donor with ankylosing spondylitis or in good health (not recorded which).

This clonotype has a count of ten or more. In nucleotides, the CDR3 is TGCAGTGCATCAGTTATGGGACAGGGCCCAGATACGCAGTATTTT. Translating it yields CSASVMGQGPDTQYF. The rearrangement joins TRBV20-1 to TRBJ2-3; TRBD1 agrees at 9 bases. Unmatched junction bases numbered 11, after V lost 6 bases and J lost 4 bases. The CDR3 contains 15 residues. The germline CDR1 and CDR2 sequences are DFQATT and SNEGSKA (reference sequence).

Many counts were recorded for this clonotype. V gene TRBV27 combines with J gene TRBJ1-5; D not resolved. The CDR3 runs to 14 residues. V lost 6 bases and J lost 3, with 12 bases in between. Looked up from germline, CDR1 is MNHEY and CDR2 is SMNVEV (reference sequence). CDR3 nucleotides: TGTGCCAGCAGCATGGTAGGAGCCAATCAGCCCCAGCATTTT. Translation: CASSMVGANQPQHF.

V usage is TRBV25-1 and J usage is TRBJ2-7, with TRBD2 as a possible D gene (7 bases). V was shortened by 3 bases and J by 5 bases, with 17 bases between the two germline ends. The V gene's germline CDR1 is MGHDK and CDR2 SYGVNS. The CDR3 consists of 15 residues. The CDR3 region is CASSDPSGTTNEQYF. CDR3 nucleotides: TGTGCCAGCAGTGACCCGAGCGGGACAACCAACGAGCAGTACTTC.

This clonotype was counted many times. V gene TRBV5-5 combines with J gene TRBJ2-7; D gene uncertain. Trimming left V 0 bases short and J 5 bases short, with 9 bases between. This CDR3 region has 13 residues. In germline, CDR1 is SGHKS, CDR2 YYEKEE (reference sequence). CDR3 nucleotides: TGTGCCAGCAGCTTGGTCAGTTACAACGAGCAGTACTTC. It encodes CASSLVSYNEQYF.

The rearrangement joins TRBV7-2 to TRBJ2-3; TRBD1 matches at 11 bases. The CDR3 has 15 residues. Unmatched junction bases numbered 5, after V lost 5 bases and J lost 4 bases. The V gene's germline CDR1 is SGHTA and CDR2 FQGNSA. In DNA, the CDR3 is TGTGCCAGCAGCGTCCGGGACAGGGGGTCAGATACGCAGTATTTT. This encodes CASSVRDRGSDTQYF. The entire variable domain, with the rest obtained from reference TRBV7-2 and TRBJ2-3, is as follows: GAGVSQSPSNKVTEKGKDVELRCDPISGHTALYWYRQSLGQGLEFLIYFQGNSAPDKSGLPSDRFSAERTGGSVSTLTIQRTQQEDSAVYLCASSVRDRGSDTQYFGPGTRLTVL.

The sample holds many counts of this clonotype. In DNA, the CDR3 is TGTGCCAGCAGCCTCCCCAGGGATCGGAATTCACCCCTCCACTTT. This sequence encodes CASSLPRDRNSPLHF. The chain couples TRBV12-3 or TRBV12-4 to TRBJ1-6; tentatively, D is TRBD1 (5 bases). Trimming shortened V by 6 bases and J by 7 bases, and 16 bases separated the two germline ends. The CDR3 extends over 15 amino acids.

Note on this clonotype: Germline is not matched at one junction end, which may reflect a read error. The chain is built from TRBV20-1 and TRBJ2-4; 7 nucleotides line up with TRBD2. There are 15 residues in the CDR3. Germline loops: CDR1 DFQATT, CDR2 SNEGSKA (reference sequence). The CDR3 DNA sequence: TGCTGTGCTAAAACTAGCGTTCTAGCCAAAAACATTCAGTACTTC. Translation gives CCAKTSVLAKNIQYF.

The genes are TRBV12-3 or TRBV12-4 and TRBJ1-5; 9 positions match TRBD1. The CDR3 is 15 amino acids. Germline trimming cut 6 bases from V and 2 bases from J; bases unmatched to any gene: 5. CDR3: CASSRDRAGNQPQHF. The CDR3 DNA follows: TGTGCCAGCAGCCGGGACAGGGCAGGCAATCAGCCCCAGCATTTT.